This T cell receptor beta chain derives from a study of shared clonotypes between healthy human individuals. This clone came up a few times. Researchers partitioned CD4+ cells into CD45RA+ naive and CD45RA-negative memory subsets. The CDR3 length is 12 residues. Germline V gives CDR1 SGHNT, CDR2 YYREEE (reference sequence). Trimming pared 3 bases from V and 2 bases from J, leaving 6 bases between. Clones were sequenced by immunoSEQ multiplex PCR, and TCRdb holds only the in-frame ones, with some missing. The sample yields about a million clones, 70% to 80% seen once. This chain connects TRBV5-4 to TRBJ2-7; D uncertain. The receptor's source is a man aged 18 to 29 in good health. Some clones in this sample may be carry-over from other donors' samples. The sequenced sample was memory CD4+ T cells from PBMCs. Subset given: CD45RA-negative fraction. The CDR3 loop is CASSSPTYEQYF. The CDR3 DNA sequence: TGTGCCAGCAGCTCACCCACCTACGAGCAGTACTTC.